This T cell receptor (beta chain) appears in the sequencing data of a study of T cells after yellow fever vaccination (dated by TCRdb to the late 2010s). General notes on the study: The SMART-Seq v4 Ultra Low Input RNA kit was used to prepare libraries from fractions with low cell numbers. Bulk TCR alpha and beta repertoires were sequenced longitudinally to track T-cell clones before and after primary and booster YFV17D yellow fever vaccination. Blood samples were taken at several timepoints before and after primary and secondary immunization, and bulk PBMC replicates and cell subsets were isolated. Two healthy male donors, one aged 18 to 29 and one aged 30 to 40 years, made up the cohort.

Regarding this clonotype: The antigen this receptor binds is unknown. No base quality information exists; no much larger clone differs at one position.

Sample treatment or condition, as interpreted from the label and publication: live attenuated yellow fever vaccine strain. At each blood-draw timepoint, two biological replicates of bulk PBMCs were obtained. A standard Ficoll-Paque protocol was used to isolate PBMCs from peripheral blood. TriZol was used to extract RNA from bulk PBMCs, CD4 and CD8 fractions, and dextramer-positive and dextramer-negative fractions. V loses 2 bases, J loses 9 bases, and the germline ends lie 7 bases apart. Inclusive of the bounding cysteine and phenylalanine, the CDR3 is 11 residues long. The retained sequence is limited to the CDR3, 33 bases, with the frame set at the first base. CDR1 and CDR2, per the germline V gene, are MNHNS and SASEGT. The run used an Illumina NovaSeq 6000. TCR cDNA was made using 5'RACE template switching, a step that added a universal primer site and unique molecular identifiers. Priming for cDNA synthesis came from both the TCR alpha and TCR beta constant segments. Library amplification used two PCR steps, and the second PCR step added sample barcodes and sequencing adapters. Sequencing of the libraries was done on either Illumina HiSeq 2500 (2x100 bp) or NovaSeq (2x150 bp). Regarding the original processing steps: Reads were demultiplexed and collapsed into UMI consensus sequences with MIGEC, and V(D)J alignment was performed with MiXCR. Vaccine-responding clonotypes were defined with edgeR using replicate PBMC samples, requiring FDR below 0.01 and a log2 fold change above 5 up to day 15. CD4 or CD8 identity was assigned to each bulk clonotype according to whether the clonotype was present at higher abundance in the sequenced CD4 repertoire or the sequenced CD8 repertoire. TCRdb reanalyzed the raw reads on its own, using fastp at Q25 for trimming and MiXCR for clone calling, and kept in-frame beta chains. Every CDR3 protein is listed once, alongside the most common genes and DNA of its rows. These V and J calls rely on TCRdb rather than the paper's analysis. The sample table contains about 340,000 distinct CDR3 sequences; only one count was recorded for 3% to 4.5% of them. In total, the top ten clones hold roughly 26% of the sample.

Beyond this particular receptor, the publication reports: Because the study included only a couple of donors, the extent to which the findings can be generalized is limited. Computational filtering was required because FACS-sorted repertoires could contain abundant contaminating clonotypes from the bulk population. Most clones expanded after primary vaccination (around 96% of CD4 and roughly 88% of CD8) were re-detected after the booster, suggesting that broad memory maintenance occurred. A small fraction of clonotypes showed up in both the CD4 and CD8 compartments, probably as a result of convergent recombination. Compared with the primary T-cell response, the secondary T-cell response was faster but weaker, reaching its peak on day 5 rather than on day 15.

The sequence links TRBV6-1 to TRBJ2-5; too little of a D gene remains to name it. Sequencing was performed on PBMCs, taken 5 days after the yellow fever booster vaccination. This clonotype originated in a man younger than 35 who received the YFV17D yellow fever vaccine. The nucleotide sequence is given as TGTGCCAGCAGTGAAACCCGCGCCCAGTACTTC. Its protein reads: CASSETRAQYF.